Each of the 24 T cell receptor beta chains below was sequenced from the same sample in a study of T-cell reconstitution after alpha-beta-depleted transplantation in children. TCRbeta library preparation incorporated unique molecular identifiers. TCRdb recomputed calls from the PCR reads with MiXCR, one row per CDR3 protein. Of around 410,000 distinct CDR3 sequences listed, under 13% are singletons. The material sequenced was PBMCs from the stem cell graft donor, taken from the stem cell graft. Source of these receptors: a human donor who donated a stem cell graft to a child with acute myeloid leukemia.

The rearrangement uses TRBV5-1 and TRBJ1-1; D not certain. The CDR3 loop spans 13 amino acids. Deletions cut 7 bases from V and 2 bases from J, with 12 bases between. Germline CDR1 and CDR2: SGHRS and YFSETQ. The CDR3 DNA sequence: TGCGCCAGCTGGCAGACGACTAACACTGAAGCTTTCTTT. The encoded protein is CASWQTTNTEAFF.

This chain joins TRBV7-2 and TRBJ2-7; 11 bases agree with TRBD2. Trimming cost V 4 bases and J 5 bases; bases outside gene matches: 10. This CDR3 contains 16 residues. In germline, CDR1 is SGHTA, CDR2 FQGNSA. The CDR3: CASSSTSGSPPHEQYF. The CDR3 nucleotides read TGTGCCAGCAGCTCAACTAGCGGGAGTCCCCCCCACGAGCAGTACTTC.

The rearrangement uses TRBV6-2 or TRBV6-3 and TRBJ1-2; D is ambiguous. V lost 0 bases and J lost 5, with 4 bases in between. The CDR3 is 12 amino acids. Germline lookup yields CDR1 MNHEY and CDR2 SVGEGT. CDR3 sequence reads: CASSYSSYGYTF. In DNA form, the CDR3 reads TGTGCCAGCAGTTACTCGAGTTATGGCTACACCTTC.

This clonotype has just a few counts. The chain joins TRBV10-3 to TRBJ2-7; D perhaps matches TRBD1 (5 bases). The CDR3 sequence is 12 residues long. Germline lookup yields CDR1 ENHRY and CDR2 SYGVKD. V was clipped by 4 bases and J by 5 bases, with 9 bases between them. DNA of the CDR3: TGTGCCATCAGTGGCGACAGTGACGAGCAGTACTTC. Translation gives CAISGDSDEQYF.

This clonotype has a handful of counts. The chain recombines TRBV5-6 with TRBJ2-5, with D tentatively TRBD2 (5 bases). V shed 3 bases and J shed 5 bases, with 20 bases lying between them. The length of the CDR3 is 16 residues. Germline V gives CDR1 SGHDT, CDR2 YYEEEE. In DNA form, the CDR3 reads TGTGCCAGCAGCTCTCCCTCGAATCTAGCATCGGAGACCCAGTACTTC. Its protein is CASSSPSNLASETQYF.

The genes are TRBV5-6 and TRBJ1-2; D gene uncertain. Trimming removed 0 bases from V and 4 bases from J, with 16 bases in between. CDR1 is SGHDT, CDR2 YYEEEE, per germline. The CDR3 totals 16 residues. CDR3 protein: CASSLVAATTSYGYTF. In nucleotides, the CDR3 is TGTGCCAGCAGCTTGGTGGCAGCTACCACCTCCTATGGCTACACCTTC.

This clonotype was picked up a small number of times. This chain links TRBV7-2 with TRBJ2-1, with TRBD2 matching 9 bases. V was pared by 5 bases and J by 8 bases, with 13 bases of the junction left unmatched. CDR3 size: 16 residues. Germline CDR1 reads SGHTA; CDR2 reads FQGNSA. CDR3 region: CASSPSRAGGAHEQFF. For the CDR3, the DNA is TGTGCCAGCAGCCCCTCCCGGGCGGGAGGGGCACATGAGCAGTTCTTC.

This clonotype was seen ten or more times. The chain recombines TRBV5-6 with TRBJ2-3; 9 bases fit TRBD2. This CDR3 contains 15 residues. The germline gives CDR1 SGHDT, CDR2 YYEEEE. V dropped 3 bases and J dropped 0; count of bases not matched to a gene: 2. The CDR3: CASSSAGGSTDTQYF. Written as DNA, the CDR3 is TGTGCCAGCAGCTCGGCGGGGGGGAGCACAGATACGCAGTATTTT.

This clonotype was counted a few times. The chain combines TRBV5-1 with TRBJ2-1; weak D call: TRBD2 (5 bases). The CDR3 spans 15 residues. Between the trimmed V and J ends, which lost 3 bases and 1 base, there was a span of 11 bases. The germline V gene encodes CDR1 SGHRS and CDR2 YFSETQ. The CDR3 region is CASSSGSRSYNEQFF. CDR3 coding DNA: TGCGCCAGCAGCTCGGGATCGAGATCCTACAATGAGCAGTTCTTC. Variable domain in full (rest from reference TRBV5-1 and TRBJ2-1): KAGVTQTPRYLIKTRGQQVTLSCSPISGHRSVSWYQQTPGQGLQFLFEYFSETQRNKGNFPGRFSGRQFSNSRSEMNVSTLELGDSALYLCASSSGSRSYNEQFFGPGTRLTVL.

V and J are TRBV27 and TRBJ2-1, with TRBD2 identical over 8 bases. Germline assignment: CDR1 MNHEY and CDR2 SMNVEV (reference sequence). The CDR3 sequence is 16 residues long. Trimming removed 5 bases from V and 4 bases from J; junction bases left unmatched: 10. The chain's CDR3 is CASSRAGRDIYNEQFF. CDR3 DNA sequence: TGTGCCAGCAGTCGCGCCGGGAGGGATATATACAATGAGCAGTTCTTC.

This clonotype was picked up one time. A much larger clonotype is one base distant, so this may be a read error. The chain couples TRBV3-1 to TRBJ2-7; 15 nucleotides agree with TRBD2. After removal of 8 bases from V and 6 bases from J, the junction contained 17 bases not matched to a gene. The CDR3 length is 18 residues. Germline V gene lookup returns CDR1 LGHDT and CDR2 YNNKEL (reference sequence). The CDR3 here is CASCPQTGGTSGRLEQYF. The CDR3 bases are TGTGCCAGCTGTCCCCAGACAGGAGGGACTAGCGGGAGGCTCGAGCAGTACTTC.

The gene calls are TRBV20-1 and TRBJ2-7, with 9 bases aligning to TRBD2. V shed 0 bases and J 6 bases; nucleotides not matched to a gene: 9. CDR3 length: 15 amino acids. CDR1 is DFQATT, CDR2 SNEGSKA, per germline (reference sequence). This chain's CDR3 is CSARDFFSGRIEQYF. The CDR3 DNA reads TGCAGTGCTAGAGATTTTTTTAGCGGGAGAATCGAGCAGTACTTC.

This clonotype was observed many times. This sequence joins TRBV12-3 or TRBV12-4 and TRBJ2-1, with 10 bases matching TRBD2. The CDR3 is 16 amino acids. The V and J ends lost 5 bases and 9 bases, in that order; junction bases with no gene match: 13. CDR3 in amino acids: CASSPSGGAGFTEQFF. CDR3 DNA: TGTGCCAGCAGTCCCAGCGGGGGGGCCGGTTTTACTGAGCAGTTCTTC.

This clonotype appeared a few times. The chain carries TRBV4-3 and TRBJ1-4; 8 positions match TRBD1. This CDR3 spans 17 amino acids. The V segment lost 2 bases and the J segment 6 bases; nucleotides outside the gene matches: 11. CDR1 and CDR2 from the germline V gene are LGHNA and YSLEER. The chain's CDR3 is CASSQSPPGQADEKLFF. The CDR3 bases are TGCGCCAGCAGCCAATCTCCTCCGGGACAGGCGGATGAAAAACTGTTTTTT.

The rearrangement uses TRBV11-2 and TRBJ2-6; 8 bases match TRBD1. The CDR3 runs to 16 residues. With V trimmed by 3 bases and J by 1 base, 2 bases remained unmatched. The germline CDR1 and CDR2 sequences are SGHAT and FQNNGV. CDR3 sequence (DNA): TGTGCCAGCAGCTTCCAGGGGGCATCTGGGGCCAACGTCCTGACTTTC. Amino acids: CASSFQGASGANVLTF.

This sequence joins TRBV6-2 or TRBV6-3 and TRBJ2-2; 7 bases are shared with TRBD1. Trimming cost V 5 bases and J 0 bases; bases outside gene matches: 6. From germline, CDR1 is MNHEY and CDR2 SVGEGT. CDR3 length: 16 residues. The CDR3 region has the DNA TGTGCCAGCAGTCATGACAGGGCCCCGAACACCGGGGAGCTGTTTTTT. Its translation is CASSHDRAPNTGELFF.

This clonotype was picked up a small number of times. The gene calls are TRBV3-1 and TRBJ2-2; a possible D gene is TRBD2 (5 bases). V was pared by 3 bases and J by 8 bases, with 19 bases between. Germline CDR1 reads LGHDT; CDR2 reads YNNKEL (reference sequence). This CDR3 region has 16 residues. CDR3: CASSQVRAMLGGELFF. The CDR3 DNA reads TGTGCCAGCAGCCAGGTGCGGGCTATGCTGGGAGGGGAGCTGTTTTTT.

This clonotype was found many times. This rearrangement joins TRBV5-1 to TRBJ2-2; no firm D call. The CDR3 loop spans 14 amino acids. Germline lookup yields CDR1 SGHRS and CDR2 YFSETQ. The V gene lost 5 bases and the J gene lost 2 bases, with 10 bases spanning the gap. The CDR3 region is CASRDGTNTGELFF. In DNA form, the CDR3 reads TGCGCCAGCAGGGACGGTACAAACACCGGGGAGCTGTTTTTT.

This clonotype was picked up a small number of times. V usage is TRBV5-1 and J usage is TRBJ2-5, with D perhaps TRBD2 (7 bases). V was clipped by 6 bases and J by 4 bases, with 19 bases between them. Germline CDR1 reads SGHRS; CDR2 reads YFSETQ. The CDR3 has 15 amino acids. The DNA for the CDR3 is TGCGCCAGCAAGGGCCGGGGGGCGATGGGAGAGACCCAGTACTTC. This codes for CASKGRGAMGETQYF.

This clonotype appeared many times. The chain carries TRBV6-5 and TRBJ1-2; no definite D call. The CDR3 runs to 13 residues. Germline loops: CDR1 MNHEY, CDR2 SVGAGI. The V gene lost 7 bases and the J gene lost 4 bases, with 13 bases spanning the gap. The CDR3 is CASTRQTVYGYTF. The DNA for the CDR3 is TGTGCCAGCACGCGGCAGACGGTCTATGGCTACACCTTC.

The genes are TRBV12-3 or TRBV12-4 and TRBJ1-1; the match to TRBD1 covers 8 bases. This CDR3 is built from 14 residues. V was clipped by 5 bases and J by 1 base; unmatched bases: 3. The CDR3 loop reads CASSKTGGNTEAFF. Here the CDR3 DNA reads TGTGCCAGCAGTAAAACAGGGGGGAACACTGAAGCTTTCTTT.

The chain recombines TRBV5-1 with TRBJ2-7; D gene ambiguous. The CDR3 is 13 residues long. V was pared by 4 bases and J by 7 bases, with 15 bases between. Germline V CDR1 and CDR2: SGHRS, YFSETQ. In nucleotides, the CDR3 is TGCGCCAGCAGCCCAGACCAACACGGAGAGCAGTACGTC. It yields the protein CASSPDQHGEQYV.

This chain uses TRBV24-1 with TRBJ2-2; perhaps D is TRBD1 or TRBD2 (5 bases each). The germline V gene encodes CDR1 KGHDR and CDR2 SFDVKD. V dropped 5 bases and J dropped 4 bases, with 7 bases sitting between them. The CDR3 is 13 residues long. The CDR3 region has the DNA TGTGCCACCAGTGCCGGGACCACCGGGGAGCTGTTTTTT. As protein: CATSAGTTGELFF.

This clonotype has just a few counts. This chain connects TRBV24-1 to TRBJ2-1; TRBD1 agrees at 8 bases. Germline V gene sequence: CDR1 KGHDR, CDR2 SFDVKD. With V trimmed by 7 bases and J by 0 bases, 4 bases remained unmatched. The CDR3 consists of 15 residues. The CDR3 here is CATSGQGGSYNEQFF. The CDR3 nucleotides are TGTGCCACCAGCGGACAGGGTGGCTCCTACAATGAGCAGTTCTTC.